These 25 T cell receptor beta chains share one sample of origin, sequenced in a study of cytomegalovirus exposure and HLA in healthy donors. Researchers ran the PCR with 60 Vbeta and 13 Jbeta primers. Profiling relied on immunoSEQ multiplex PCR, and the TCRdb table lists in-frame clones only, not all of them. The data contain about 250,000 clones, about nine tenths of them singletons. Material for sequencing was PBMCs. The source of these receptors is a girl aged 2 to 10 in good health and CMV-seronegative.

The chain is built from TRBV6-5 and TRBJ1-1, with D hard to call. The ends were cut back, 0 bases at V and 4 bases at J, with 6 bases in the middle. The CDR3 has 13 amino acids. Germline-derived CDR1 and CDR2 are MNHEY and SVGAGI. The CDR3, as DNA: TGTGCCAGCAGTTACTCAGCGAGCACTGAAGCTTTCTTT. Residues: CASSYSASTEAFF.

Here the CDR3 reads CASSQGTSGGVYEQYF. In DNA form, the CDR3 reads TGTGCCAGCAGCCAAGGGACTAGCGGGGGGGTTTACGAGCAGTACTTC. The gene calls are TRBV7-9 and TRBJ2-7, with 16 bases aligning to TRBD2. CDR1 and CDR2 from the germline V gene are SEHNR and FQNEAQ (reference sequence). The CDR3 is 16 amino acids. V trimming: 5 bases; J trimming: 4 bases; junction bases outside the gene matches: 5.

This clone has a single count. This rearrangement joins TRBV6-1 to TRBJ1-5, with 9 bases matching TRBD1. With 6 bases clipped from V and 5 bases from J, the junction kept 5 bases outside the gene matches. This CDR3 has 14 amino acids. The V gene's germline CDR1 is MNHNS and CDR2 SASEGT. CDR3 DNA: TGTGCCAGCAGAACAGGGGGCGTCTATCAGCCCCAGCATTTT. Translating it yields CASRTGGVYQPQHF.

The chain is built from TRBV4-1 and TRBJ2-7; a weak D match, TRBD1 (5 bases). Trimming removed 3 bases from V and 6 bases from J, with 21 bases in between. This CDR3 contains 16 residues. The germline V gene has CDR1 MGHRA and CDR2 YSYEKL. CDR3 amino acids: CASSHLLTVFWSEQYF. Here the CDR3 DNA reads TGCGCCAGCAGCCACCTCCTGACAGTTTTCTGGTCCGAGCAGTACTTC.

V usage is TRBV6-1 and J usage is TRBJ1-5, with 7 bases lining up with TRBD1. The CDR3 totals 15 residues. The V gene end was trimmed by 6 bases and the J gene end by 1 base; junction bases not matched to a gene: 6. CDR1 and CDR2 from the germline V gene are MNHNS and SASEGT. The DNA for the CDR3 is TGTGCCAGCAGGACAGGGCCCACGAGCAATCAGCCCCAGCATTTT. Protein: CASRTGPTSNQPQHF.

The chain links TRBV6-5 to TRBJ1-2, with unresolved D. The CDR3 has 13 residues. The V gene lost 6 bases and the J gene lost 8 bases, with 16 bases spanning the gap. CDR1 MNHEY and CDR2 SVGAGI come from the germline V gene. The CDR3 DNA follows: TGTGCCAGCAGCCCAATGGGCGAGTGGGGCTACACCTTC. Protein sequence: CASSPMGEWGYTF.

This chain uses TRBV9 with TRBJ2-7, with 7 bases identical to TRBD1. This CDR3 is 14 amino acids long. Germline-derived CDR1 and CDR2 are SGDLS and YYNGEE. V lost 0 bases and J lost 6; bases outside the gene matches: 6. In DNA, the CDR3 is TGTGCCAGCAGCGTAGGACAGGGCGGTTTCGAGCAGTACTTC. This gives the protein CASSVGQGGFEQYF.

The rearrangement links TRBV2 to TRBJ2-5; 8 bases match TRBD2. Germline V CDR1 and CDR2: SNHLY, FYNNEI. The CDR3 is 15 amino acids. Unmatched junction bases numbered 8, after V lost 4 bases and J lost 4 bases. The CDR3 sequence is CASSVFAGGGETQYF. CDR3 DNA: TGTGCCAGCAGTGTCTTTGCGGGAGGTGGAGAGACCCAGTACTTC.

This clone was counted between two and nine times. The V call is TRBV10-1, the J call TRBJ2-7; no definite D call. CDR3 size: 13 residues. V was pared by 0 bases and J by 3 bases, with 6 bases between. The germline V gene encodes CDR1 WNHNN and CDR2 SYGVQD (reference sequence). DNA of the CDR3: TGCGCCAGCAGTGAGTCCCCTAGCTACGAGCAGTACTTC. This codes for CASSESPSYEQYF.

This chain uses TRBV5-4 with TRBJ1-1; tentative D call: TRBD1 (5 bases). The CDR3 extends over 12 amino acids. The V gene lost 7 bases and the J gene lost 10 bases, with 17 bases spanning the gap. CDR1 is SGHNT and CDR2 is YYREEE in the germline V gene (reference sequence). This CDR3 is CASSPAGGGAFF. The CDR3 DNA reads TGTGCCAGCTCCCCCGCGGGCGGGGGAGCTTTCTTT.

This sequence joins TRBV6-5 and TRBJ1-6; 9 positions agree with TRBD1. This CDR3 is 15 amino acids long. Trimming took 1 base from V and 10 from J; bases not matched to a gene: 5. From germline, CDR1 is MNHEY and CDR2 SVGAGI. Written as DNA, the CDR3 is TGTGCCAGCAGTTACTGGGGACAGGGCGGGTCACCCCTCCACTTT. It is translated as CASSYWGQGGSPLHF.

This sequence joins TRBV5-1 and TRBJ2-1; TRBD1 matches at 9 bases. This CDR3 is 14 amino acids long. Trimming removed 5 bases from V and 4 bases from J; junction bases left unmatched: 4. The germline V gene encodes CDR1 SGHRS and CDR2 YFSETQ. The CDR3 coding sequence is TGCGCCAGCAGTAGACAGGGGGATTACAATGAGCAGTTCTTC. It is translated as CASSRQGDYNEQFF.

The table lists this clone with a count of one. This chain joins TRBV10-3 and TRBJ1-2; D remains ambiguous. Trimming removed 5 bases from V and 7 bases from J, with 26 bases in between. The CDR3 runs 17 residues. Germline CDR1 ENHRY, CDR2 SYGVKD. Here the CDR3 DNA reads TGTGCCATCAGTACGTATTCTAATAGGCCAGAGGGTATTGGCTACACCTTC. It is translated as CAISTYSNRPEGIGYTF.

The DNA of the CDR3 is TGCAGCGTTGACGGCAGGGGTAACGAGCAGTACTTC. Its translation: CSVDGRGNEQYF. The chain combines TRBV29-1 with TRBJ2-7; D might be TRBD1 (6 bases). The germline V and J ends were trimmed by 3 bases and 5 bases, with 11 bases remaining between them. Per the germline V gene, CDR1 is SQVTM and CDR2 is ANQGSEA. This CDR3 comprises 12 residues.

V and J are TRBV9 and TRBJ2-1; 9 bases line up with TRBD1. The CDR3 contains 17 residues. In germline, CDR1 is SGDLS, CDR2 YYNGEE. V gave up 3 bases and J gave up 6 bases; unmatched junction bases: 13. The CDR3 nucleotides read TGTGCCAGCAGCGCACCCTCGGGACAGGGTACTTTCAATGAGCAGTTCTTC. Translation: CASSAPSGQGTFNEQFF.

The chain uses TRBV19 and TRBJ2-1, with 8 bases lining up with TRBD1. This CDR3 spans 14 amino acids. CDR1 LNHDA and CDR2 SQIVND come from the germline V gene (reference sequence). The V and J ends lost 7 bases and 5 bases, in that order; junction bases with no gene match: 7. The CDR3 nucleotides read TGTGCCAGTACCGCACAGGGGGTTAACAATGAGCAGTTCTTC. Translated, it gives CASTAQGVNNEQFF.

The chain has TRBV11-2 and TRBJ2-4, with TRBD2 as a possible D gene (5 bases). The CDR3 runs 14 residues. Germline assignment: CDR1 SGHAT and CDR2 FQNNGV. The V end lost 5 bases, the J end lost 6 bases, and 14 bases lay between the germline ends. The CDR3 spells CASSPRTFPNIQYF. In DNA, the CDR3 is TGTGCCAGCAGCCCCCGGACTTTCCCAAACATTCAGTACTTC. The variable domain in full, with the rest retrieved from reference TRBV11-2 and TRBJ2-4, is EAGVAQSPRYKIIEKRQSVAFWCNPISGHATLYWYQQILGQGPKLLIQFQNNGVVDDSQLPKDRFSAERLKGVDSTLKIQPAKLEDSAVYLCASSPRTFPNIQYFGAGTRLSVL.

The rearrangement uses TRBV10-3 and TRBJ2-7; TRBD1 agrees at 7 bases. The ends lost 0 bases at V and 7 bases at J; junction bases unmatched: 9. Per germline, CDR1 ENHRY and CDR2 SYGVKD. There are 15 residues in the CDR3. CDR3 DNA sequence: TGTGCCATCAGTGAGTCTGGGACAGCAGGAGTAGAGCAGTACTTC. Translated, it gives CAISESGTAGVEQYF.

This sequence joins TRBV7-9 and TRBJ1-1, with TRBD1 identical over 7 bases. CDR3 length: 13 residues. J lost 3 bases, V lost 5 bases, and 3 bases had no gene match. Germline V gene lookup returns CDR1 SEHNR and CDR2 FQNEAQ (reference sequence). The CDR3 sequence is CASSQTGDTEAFF. The CDR3 DNA is TGTGCCAGCAGCCAAACAGGGGACACTGAAGCTTTCTTT.

The rearrangement uses TRBV28 and TRBJ2-7; TRBD1 aligns across 9 bases. The CDR3 consists of 15 residues. J was trimmed by 6 bases and V by 1 base; bases with no gene match: 7. Germline V CDR1 and CDR2: MDHEN, SYDVKM. The CDR3 DNA is TGTGCCAGCAGTTTATCCTCGGGACAGGGTTTCGAGCAGTACTTC. It translates to CASSLSSGQGFEQYF.

The sample holds one count of this clone. Other DNA sequences in the same sample also yield this CDR3. This chain uses TRBV29-1 with TRBJ1-1; 8 bases match TRBD1. The germline gives CDR1 SQVTM, CDR2 ANQGSEA. Unmatched junction bases numbered 3, after V lost 6 bases and J lost 6 bases. The CDR3 loop spans 11 amino acids. The CDR3 region has the DNA TGCAGCGTCGACAGGGGATCTGAAGCTTTCTTT. Its translation is CSVDRGSEAFF.

The chain employs TRBV7-9 and TRBJ2-7; 9 bases are a match to TRBD1. The CDR3 totals 14 residues. V shed 4 bases and J 3 bases; nucleotides not matched to a gene: 4. Germline V gene data show CDR1 as SEHNR and CDR2 as FQNEAQ (reference sequence). As DNA, the CDR3 is TGTGCCAGCAGCTCCGGGACAGGGTTCTACGAGCAGTACTTC. This codes for CASSSGTGFYEQYF.

In its sample, this clone was seen once. The V gene is TRBV6-5, the J gene TRBJ1-3; 8 bases match TRBD1. V trimming: 6 bases; J trimming: 4 bases; junction bases outside the gene matches: 5. Germline V gene data show CDR1 as MNHEY and CDR2 as SVGAGI. This CDR3 spans 14 amino acids. The CDR3 DNA is TGTGCCAGCAGGCAGGGGGCGTGGGGAAACACCATATATTTT. Protein product: CASRQGAWGNTIYF.

This clone was found a few times. This chain uses TRBV2 with TRBJ2-2; 14 positions agree with TRBD2. Looked up from germline, CDR1 is SNHLY and CDR2 is FYNNEI. V lost 6 bases, J lost 3 bases, and 3 bases stayed unmatched. This CDR3 region has 16 residues. CDR3 sequence (DNA): TGTGCCAGCAGGGGGGGACTAGCGGGAGACACCGGGGAGCTGTTTTTT. Translating it yields CASRGGLAGDTGELFF.

The chain has TRBV23-1 and TRBJ1-5; 12 bases align to TRBD1. TRBV23-1 is marked as an open reading frame, function uncertain. This CDR3 region has 22 residues. The junction had 21 bases not matched to a gene; V was cut back by 6 bases and J by 0 bases. CDR3 residues: CASSLGSLNPGQGAYSNQPQHF. CDR3 DNA sequence: TGCGCCAGCAGCCTTGGGTCCTTAAATCCGGGACAGGGGGCGTATAGCAATCAGCCCCAGCATTTT.